This T cell receptor (beta chain) was sequenced for a study of T cell responses to AZD1222 COVID-19 vaccine. TCRdb keeps only in-frame clones here, not all; method: immunoSEQ multiplex PCR. The data hold 140,000 to 150,000 clones, with nearly 95% observed a single time. The V gene lost 0 bases and the J gene lost 4 bases, with 6 bases spanning the gap. Germline V gene sequence: CDR1 SGHTA, CDR2 FQGNSA. This CDR3 has 14 residues. The origin of this receptor is an adult in good health. The chain links TRBV7-2 to TRBJ1-4, with D tentatively TRBD1 (5 bases). Source: peripheral blood, taken on day 0 of AZD1222 vaccination. The CDR3 spells CASSLAGLNEKLFF. The CDR3 bases are TGTGCCAGCAGCTTAGCGGGACTTAATGAAAAACTGTTTTTT.